A single sample gave rise to the 30 T cell receptor beta chains below, sequenced in a study of T cell repertoires in cytomegalovirus infection. No antigen has been assigned to these receptors. MiXCR, applied by TCRdb to the reads, yields one record per CDR3 protein. The table records about 570,000 distinct CDR3 sequences, 40% of them present only once. This specimen was cultured PBMCs, taken from culture after CMV antigen stimulation. The receptors originated from a human donor in good health (CMV status not recorded). Some clones in this sample may be carry-over from other donors' samples.

This rearrangement joins TRBV20-1 to TRBJ1-1; TRBD1 matches at 7 bases. V dropped 6 bases and J dropped 1; count of bases not matched to a gene: 5. CDR1 and CDR2 (germline): DFQATT, SNEGSKA (reference sequence). This CDR3 has 13 residues. CDR3 DNA sequence: TGCAGTGCCGCAGACAGGGCGAACACTGAAGCTTTCTTT. It specifies CSAADRANTEAFF.

This clonotype was recorded a few times. The chain uses TRBV7-2 and TRBJ1-1; 9 bases map to TRBD1. After removal of 5 bases from V and 6 bases from J, the junction contained 10 bases not matched to a gene. CDR1 and CDR2 (germline): SGHTA, FQGNSA. The CDR3 length is 15 residues. The CDR3 loop is CASSPRRQGEAEAFF. The DNA for the CDR3 is TGTGCCAGCAGCCCACGAAGACAGGGGGAAGCTGAAGCTTTCTTT.

The chain couples TRBV12-3 or TRBV12-4 to TRBJ2-2; D remains ambiguous. The ends were cut back, 7 bases at V and 1 base at J, with 10 bases in the middle. CDR3 length equals 14 residues. In nucleotides, the CDR3 is TGTGCCAGCACCCCGTCGGAGAACACCGGGGAGCTGTTTTTT. Protein product: CASTPSENTGELFF.

This clonotype has more than one count but fewer than ten. CDR3 DNA sequence: TGTGCCAGCAGTTACCGGACTAACTCCTACGAGCAGTACTTC. Translated, it gives CASSYRTNSYEQYF. The rearrangement links TRBV6-5 to TRBJ2-7, with a tentative D call TRBD2 (6 bases). There are 14 residues in the CDR3. CDR1 is MNHEY, CDR2 SVGAGI, per germline. The V gene lost 2 bases and the J gene lost 0 bases, with 8 bases spanning the gap.

This clonotype has a handful of counts. This chain joins TRBV6-5 and TRBJ2-7; TRBD2 is a possible D gene (6 bases). V was cut by 2 bases and J by 2 bases, with 7 bases left in between. Germline CDR1 MNHEY, CDR2 SVGAGI. This CDR3 has 13 residues. The CDR3 reads CASSYAGTYEQYF. CDR3 sequence (DNA): TGTGCCAGCAGTTACGCGGGGACCTACGAGCAGTACTTC.

The rearrangement links TRBV6-1 to TRBJ1-5, with a weak D call TRBD1 (5 bases). Germline V lookup: CDR1 MNHNS, CDR2 SASEGT. The V and J ends lost 0 bases and 4 bases respectively, with 16 bases between them. The CDR3 length is 17 residues. The DNA for the CDR3 is TGTGCCAGCAGTGAAGCGCGTGGGGACTTCTTAAATCAGCCCCAGCATTTT. Protein product: CASSEARGDFLNQPQHF.

This clonotype was detected only a few times. The chain recombines TRBV7-6 with TRBJ1-1; the match to TRBD1 covers 9 bases. V trimming: 5 bases; J trimming: 5 bases; junction bases outside the gene matches: 18. Germline-derived CDR1 and CDR2 are SGHVS and FNYEAQ. The CDR3 consists of 18 residues. The CDR3 reads CASSPTSRTGAQGTEAFF. As DNA, the CDR3 is TGTGCCAGCAGCCCCACTTCCCGGACAGGGGCCCAGGGAACTGAAGCTTTCTTT.

The gene calls are TRBV3-1 and TRBJ1-2, with D maybe TRBD1 (5 bases). Germline assignment: CDR1 LGHDT and CDR2 YNNKEL (reference sequence). The CDR3 is 13 amino acids. The germline V and J ends were trimmed by 1 base and 8 bases, with 11 bases remaining between them. The CDR3 bases are TGTGCCAGCAGCCAAGGAGGGGTGAACGGCTACACCTTC. Translation gives CASSQGGVNGYTF.

This clonotype was detected only once. The chain couples TRBV7-6 to TRBJ2-7, with D perhaps TRBD1 or TRBD2 (6 bases each). V was cut by 5 bases and J by 6 bases, with 11 bases left in between. CDR1 is SGHVS, CDR2 FNYEAQ, per germline. The CDR3 is 12 residues long. CDR3 protein: CASSPGGLEQYF. Here the CDR3 DNA reads TGTGCCAGCAGCCCCGGGGGCCTCGAGCAGTACTTC.

V usage is TRBV19 and J usage is TRBJ1-6; 7 bases are shared with TRBD1. The V gene end was trimmed by 6 bases and the J gene end by 11 bases; junction bases not matched to a gene: 7. Germline assignment: CDR1 LNHDA and CDR2 SQIVND (reference sequence). This CDR3 region has 13 residues. This CDR3 reads CASSNRGQTPLHF. Here the CDR3 DNA reads TGTGCCAGTAGCAACAGGGGTCAGACACCCCTCCACTTT.

The chain couples TRBV4-3 to TRBJ2-5; either TRBD1 or TRBD2 may supply D (6 bases each). This CDR3 comprises 16 residues. With 3 bases removed from V and 4 bases from J, the gap between germline ends came to 18 bases. The germline CDR1 and CDR2 sequences are LGHNA and YSLEER. The CDR3, as DNA: TGCGCCAGCAGCCACACCCGGGGGCCCACCAGAGAGACCCAGTACTTC. It is translated as CASSHTRGPTRETQYF.

This clonotype was counted a few times. V usage is TRBV12-3 or TRBV12-4 and J usage is TRBJ2-7; 9 bases agree with TRBD2. After removal of 6 bases from V and 5 bases from J, the junction contained 5 bases not matched to a gene. The CDR3 covers 13 residues. The CDR3 protein is CASSPSGNHEQYF. CDR3 DNA sequence: TGTGCCAGCAGCCCTAGCGGGAACCACGAGCAGTACTTC.

There are a few counts of this clonotype. The chain has TRBV7-9 and TRBJ2-3; maybe TRBD2 (6 bases). The germline V and J ends were trimmed by 2 bases and 8 bases, with 11 bases remaining between them. The CDR3 covers 13 residues. Per the germline V gene, CDR1 is SEHNR and CDR2 is FQNEAQ (reference sequence). The CDR3 loop is CASSLNQEGTQYF. Here the CDR3 DNA reads TGTGCCAGCAGCTTAAACCAGGAGGGTACGCAGTATTTT.

In its sample, this clonotype was seen a few times. The J gene is TRBJ2-3, the V gene TRBV10-3; D unresolved. Germline V gene data show CDR1 as ENHRY and CDR2 as SYGVKD. The V and J ends lost 0 bases and 8 bases respectively, with 12 bases between them. There are 14 residues in the CDR3. The CDR3 region is CAISESVRRGTQYF. The CDR3, as DNA: TGTGCCATCAGTGAGTCTGTGCGGCGAGGTACGCAGTATTTT.

The V call is TRBV12-3 or TRBV12-4, the J call TRBJ2-5, with TRBD2 as a possible D gene (5 bases). There are 15 residues in the CDR3. V was pared by 6 bases and J by 4 bases, with 18 bases between. This CDR3 reads CASRFDGEDGETQYF. For the CDR3, the DNA is TGTGCCAGCAGATTTGACGGGGAAGATGGAGAGACCCAGTACTTC.

V is TRBV4-2 and J is TRBJ1-2, with D perhaps matching TRBD1 (6 bases). CDR3 size: 16 residues. Germline V lookup: CDR1 LGHNA, CDR2 YNFKEQ. V lost 0 bases and J lost 0, with 11 bases in between. CDR3 in DNA: TGTGCCAGCAGCCAAGAACAAGGGGGGCCTAACTATGGCTACACCTTC. This codes for CASSQEQGGPNYGYTF.

The chain recombines TRBV10-3 with TRBJ1-2; tentatively, D is TRBD1 (6 bases). CDR1 ENHRY and CDR2 SYGVKD come from the germline V gene. V was clipped by 2 bases and J by 2 bases, with 9 bases between them. The CDR3 runs to 14 residues. CDR3 amino acids: CAISEIGGNYGYTF. CDR3 DNA: TGTGCCATCAGTGAGATAGGGGGGAACTATGGCTACACCTTC.

The gene calls are TRBV7-4 and TRBJ1-2, with 8 bases aligning to TRBD1. The length of the CDR3 is 14 residues. Per germline, CDR1 SGHVT and CDR2 SQSDAQ. The J segment lost 5 bases and the V segment lost 5 bases, leaving 7 bases of the junction unmatched. DNA of the CDR3: TGTGCCAGCAGCCCCAGTGACAGGGGTTATGGCTACACCTTC. Encoded protein: CASSPSDRGYGYTF.

In its sample, this clonotype was seen a few times. The rearrangement joins TRBV18 to TRBJ2-1, with 10 bases lining up with TRBD2. Trimming took 4 bases from V and 2 from J; bases not matched to a gene: 17. CDR1 is KGHSH, CDR2 LQKENI, per germline. This CDR3 is 20 amino acids long. CDR3 DNA: TGTGCCAGCTCACTAAGGTTTGCTAGCGGGAGAACCGACACCTACAATGAGCAGTTCTTC. As protein: CASSLRFASGRTDTYNEQFF.

The sample holds a few counts of this clonotype. This chain uses TRBV7-2 with TRBJ2-1; 7 positions agree with TRBD2. Germline V gene sequence: CDR1 SGHTA, CDR2 FQGNSA. CDR3 length equals 16 residues. V gave up 4 bases and J gave up 3 bases; unmatched junction bases: 9. CDR3 DNA: TGTGCCAGCAGCTCGAGACCCGGCGGGGGCTACAATGAGCAGTTCTTC. This translates into CASSSRPGGGYNEQFF.

This clonotype was counted only a few times. The chain joins TRBV7-2 to TRBJ2-7, with a weak D call TRBD2 (6 bases). CDR1 and CDR2 from the germline V gene are SGHTA and FQGNSA. Trimming shortened V by 0 bases and J by 2 bases, and 11 bases separated the two germline ends. This CDR3 spans 15 amino acids. CDR3 amino acids: CASSLARDSPYEQYF. CDR3 DNA: TGTGCCAGCAGCTTAGCCCGGGACTCCCCCTACGAGCAGTACTTC.

This chain connects TRBV11-3 to TRBJ2-1; TRBD1 is a possible D gene (5 bases). The CDR3 has 12 amino acids. Trimming took off 5 bases at V and 5 bases at J, with 7 bases between the two ends. The germline V gene encodes CDR1 SGHNT and CDR2 YENEEA. The CDR3, as DNA: TGTGCCAGCAGCCAGGGCAACAATGAGCAGTTCTTC. Its protein is CASSQGNNEQFF.

The chain recombines TRBV7-2 with TRBJ1-1; D might be TRBD1 (5 bases). Looked up from germline, CDR1 is SGHTA and CDR2 is FQGNSA. V gave up 4 bases and J gave up 5 bases, with 11 bases separating them. CDR3 length: 13 amino acids. This CDR3 reads CASSSFRATEAFF. CDR3 coding DNA: TGTGCCAGCAGCTCATTCAGGGCAACTGAAGCTTTCTTT.

This clonotype occurred a few times. The gene calls are TRBV5-1 and TRBJ1-5; a possible D gene is TRBD1 (6 bases). The length of the CDR3 is 18 residues. CDR1 is SGHRS and CDR2 is YFSETQ in the germline V gene. V lost 0 bases and J lost 0, with 16 bases in between. In DNA form, the CDR3 reads TGCGCCAGCAGCTTGGGTGCCTTGGGACACCCTAGCAATCAGCCCCAGCATTTT. It specifies CASSLGALGHPSNQPQHF.

The chain has TRBV5-4 and TRBJ1-1, with D possibly matching TRBD1 (6 bases). Germline V gene sequence: CDR1 SGHNT, CDR2 YYREEE (reference sequence). This CDR3 has 14 residues. Between the trimmed V and J ends, which lost 5 bases and 7 bases, there was a span of 18 bases. CDR3 in amino acids: CASRPGGGADEAFF. The CDR3 DNA is TGTGCCAGCAGACCTGGGGGGGGGGCGGATGAAGCTTTCTTT.

This chain uses TRBV20-1 with TRBJ2-7, with 11 bases identical to TRBD2. The germline gives CDR1 DFQATT, CDR2 SNEGSKA (reference sequence). This CDR3 region has 15 residues. Germline trimming cut 5 bases from V and 1 base from J; bases unmatched to any gene: 7. CDR3 loop: CSAVEGTSGSYEQYF. CDR3 coding DNA: TGCAGTGCTGTAGAGGGGACTAGCGGATCCTACGAGCAGTACTTC.

This chain joins TRBV12-3 or TRBV12-4 and TRBJ1-2; D remains ambiguous. This CDR3 spans 16 amino acids. Deletions cut 6 bases from V and 4 bases from J, with 21 bases between. This chain's CDR3 is CASSTTGKLRPYGYTF. CDR3 nucleotides: TGTGCCAGCAGCACCACCGGGAAACTGCGGCCCTATGGCTACACCTTC.

This clonotype has a handful of counts. The chain uses TRBV7-6 and TRBJ2-5, with 9 bases identical to TRBD1. V lost 0 bases to trimming and J lost 2 bases; unmatched junction nucleotides: 4. The CDR3 contains 16 residues. Germline assignment: CDR1 SGHVS and CDR2 FNYEAQ. The CDR3 loop is CASSLAIGQGQETQYF. CDR3 bases: TGTGCCAGCAGCTTAGCGATAGGACAGGGGCAAGAGACCCAGTACTTC.

V gene TRBV28 combines with J gene TRBJ2-3, with unresolved D. With 7 bases removed from V and 0 bases from J, the gap between germline ends came to 5 bases. Germline V lookup: CDR1 MDHEN, CDR2 SYDVKM. CDR3 length: 12 residues. CDR3 sequence (DNA): TGTGCCAGCAAAGGCAGCACAGATACGCAGTATTTT. Amino acid sequence: CASKGSTDTQYF.

This clonotype was seen a handful of times. The chain joins TRBV6-2 or TRBV6-3 to TRBJ2-1; possibly TRBD1 for D (5 bases). CDR1 is MNHEY, CDR2 SVGEGT, per germline. The V gene lost 1 base and the J gene lost 8 bases, with 21 bases spanning the gap. This CDR3 is built from 17 residues. DNA of the CDR3: TGTGCCAGCAGTTACTTTTCCAGGGAAAAGCAGACGGATGAGCAGTTCTTC. Translating it yields CASSYFSREKQTDEQFF.